These T cell receptor beta chains were read from a single sample in a study of blood T cells in healthy people across ages. MiXCR, run by TCRdb on the 5' RACE reads, gives a single entry per CDR3 protein. The sample shows around 1,700,000 distinct CDR3 sequences, approximately 30% of them seen only once. Sequencing was carried out using blood. The receptors shown here come from a young woman in good health. CDR3s include the opening cysteine and the closing phenylalanine or tryptophan. The D gene is left open where the match is weak. Some rows have no size entry. The others give once, few or many, or a class for an expanded clone.

D	J	size	V	DNA	CDR3
TRBD2	TRBJ2-7	few	TRBV3-1	TGTGCCAGCAGCCGCCGACTAGCGAGTACCTACGAGCAGTACTTC	CASSRRLASTYEQYF
TRBD2	TRBJ2-7	many	TRBV12-3/TRBV12-4	TGTGCCAGCAGGTCCGGGACTAGCGGGTCCTACGAGCAGTACTTC	CASRSGTSGSYEQYF
.	TRBJ2-7	.	TRBV12-5	TGTGCTAGTGGTTTGGACCTTATCTCCTACGAGCAGTACTTC	CASGLDLISYEQYF
.	TRBJ2-1	many	TRBV7-9	TGTGCCAGCAGCTTCATCCAGGGCTCCTACAATGAGCAGTTCTTC	CASSFIQGSYNEQFF
.	TRBJ1-4	.	TRBV12-3/TRBV12-4	TGTGCCAGCAGTTTGGGCAGGGGAGTTGAAAAACTGTTTTTT	CASSLGRGVEKLFF
TRBD1	TRBJ2-5	few	TRBV7-2	TGTGCCAGCAGCCCCCAGGGACAGTGGATTGGGGAGACCCAGTACTTC	CASSPQGQWIGETQYF
TRBD2	TRBJ2-1	.	TRBV18	TGTGCCAGCTCACCACCGCCTAAGGGACTACTCTTAAACAATGAGCAGTTCTTC	CASSPPPKGLLLNNEQFF
.	TRBJ2-3	few	TRBV12-3/TRBV12-4	TGTGCCAGCAGGACCGTTGCAGATACACAGTATTTT	CASRTVADTQYF
TRBD1	TRBJ1-1	.	TRBV9	TGTGCCAGCAGCGCAGACCCCAGGGGGCGAGGCAAGAACACTGAAGCTTTCTTT	CASSADPRGRGKNTEAFF
.	TRBJ2-4	.	TRBV20-1	TGCAGTGCTAGAGATCCCCCGGACTCCTCGGTTGGTAACATTCAGTACTTC	CSARDPPDSSVGNIQYF
.	TRBJ2-7	.	TRBV7-2	TGTGCCAGCAGCCTCACGACGGGCTACGAGCAGTACTTC	CASSLTTGYEQYF
.	TRBJ2-3	few	TRBV27	TGTGCCAGCAGTTTAACGGTCAGGGCCCTCTTACTTGGCACAGATACGCAGTATTTT	CASSLTVRALLLGTDTQYF
TRBD1	TRBJ2-5	few	TRBV9	TGTGCCAGCAGCCCACAGGGGGGTAGCGGAGAGACCCAGTACTTC	CASSPQGGSGETQYF
TRBD1	TRBJ1-4	.	TRBV7-2	TGTGCCAGCAGCTTTGGACAGGGGGCAAGGGAAAAACTGTTTTTT	CASSFGQGAREKLFF
TRBD2	TRBJ2-1	.	TRBV25-1	TGTGCCAGCAGTGTCTCGAGACTAGCGGGAGGTAATGAGCAGTTCTTC	CASSVSRLAGGNEQFF
.	TRBJ1-5	.	TRBV18	TGTGCCAGCACCGACGGGACCAGCAATCAGCCCCAGCATTTT	CASTDGTSNQPQHF
TRBD1	TRBJ2-7	once	TRBV7-6	TGTGCCAGCAGCCAAAGGGGACAGGACTACGAGCAGTACTTC	CASSQRGQDYEQYF
TRBD1	TRBJ2-4	few	TRBV19	TGTGCCAGTGCCCATAGACAGGGTACGGGGCTAGCCAAAAACATTCAGTACTTC	CASAHRQGTGLAKNIQYF
.	TRBJ2-3	many	TRBV6-5	TGTGCCAGCAGTCGGGGCCTAGATACGCAGTATTTT	CASSRGLDTQYF
TRBD1	TRBJ2-7	few	TRBV18	TGTGCCAGCTCACCAGGACAGGTGGACGAGCAGTACTTC	CASSPGQVDEQYF
TRBD2	TRBJ2-3	.	TRBV20-1	TGCAGTGCTAGAGATTTTAGACTAGCGACCAGCACAGATACGCAGTATTTT	CSARDFRLATSTDTQYF
TRBD2	TRBJ2-5	.	TRBV29-1	TGCAGCGTCTCCAGGGAGGGAGAGACCCAGTACTTC	CSVSREGETQYF
.	TRBJ2-3	.	TRBV29-1	TGCAGCGTTGACGACTCGAAGAGCACAGATACGCAGTATTTT	CSVDDSKSTDTQYF
.	TRBJ1-5	.	TRBV20-1	TGCAGTGGTACAACAGAGGAATATCAGCCCCAGCATTTT	CSGTTEEYQPQHF
TRBD1	TRBJ1-2	.	TRBV5-1	TGCGCCAGCAGCGCCGGACAGGGGCGGTTAGGCTACACCTTC	CASSAGQGRLGYTF
TRBD1	TRBJ1-6	few	TRBV7-9	TGTGCCAGCAGCAGGGCGGGACAGACACCAGAACTCCACTTT	CASSRAGQTPELHF
TRBD1	TRBJ1-2	.	TRBV7-9	TGTGCCAGCAGCTTACGTGATCGGCAGGGGGATGGCTACACCTTC	CASSLRDRQGDGYTF
.	TRBJ2-5	many	TRBV6-2/TRBV6-3	TGTGCCAGCAGTTTGGGACGGACCAAAGAGACCCAGTACTTC	CASSLGRTKETQYF
.	TRBJ1-2	.	TRBV12-3/TRBV12-4	TGTGCCAGCAGGAACTCAGGGCAAAACTATGGCTACACCTTC	CASRNSGQNYGYTF
TRBD1	TRBJ1-5	few	TRBV12-3/TRBV12-4	TGTGCCAGCAGACCAAAGGGACAGTCGAATCAGCCCCAGCATTTT	CASRPKGQSNQPQHF
.	TRBJ2-1	.	TRBV15	TGTGCCACCAGCAGAGATGCCTCGGCAGCTAATGAGCAGTTCTTC	CATSRDASAANEQFF
.	TRBJ2-1	many	TRBV14	TGTGCCAGCAGCCTGGCACCGGTGAATGAGCAGTTCTTC	CASSLAPVNEQFF
.	TRBJ1-1	few	TRBV10-3	TGTGCCATCAGTGAGTCCGGCGGAAAGAACACTGAAGCTTTCTTT	CAISESGGKNTEAFF
TRBD2	TRBJ2-5	.	TRBV10-3	TGTGCCATCAGTGGGGGGACTAGTTCGAGTCAAGAGACCCAGTACTTC	CAISGGTSSSQETQYF
.	TRBJ2-4	.	TRBV6-5	TGTGCCAGCAGTCGTCCGGGTTGGGGCAATGAGCAGTACTTC	CASSRPGWGNEQYF
.	TRBJ2-7	few	TRBV5-1	TGCGCCAGCAGCTTGGTTCGCGGCTACGAGCGGTACTTC	CASSLVRGYERYF
.	TRBJ1-5	.	TRBV28	TGTGCCAGCTTTGCTGACGGACCCTATCAGCCCCAGCATTTT	CASFADGPYQPQHF
TRBD1	TRBJ2-7	many	TRBV5-1	TGCGCCAGCAGCTTGGATGGGACAGGGGTCCACGAGCAGTACTTC	CASSLDGTGVHEQYF
TRBD1	TRBJ2-6	once	TRBV5-1	TGCGCCAGCAGTTCCGGGACAGGGTCCTCTGGGGCCAACGTCCGGACTTTC	CASSSGTGSSGANVRTF
.	TRBJ2-1	few	TRBV12-3/TRBV12-4	TGTGCCAGTAGACACCACAATGAGCAGTTCTTC	CASRHHNEQFF
TRBD2	TRBJ2-7	.	TRBV7-6	TGTGCCAGCAGCTTAAAAGGGACTAGCGGGGGGGCCACCTCATACGAGCAGTACTTC	CASSLKGTSGGATSYEQYF
.	TRBJ2-7	many	TRBV20-1	TGCAGTGCTAGGGGGGCGAACTACGAGCAGTACTTC	CSARGANYEQYF
TRBD2	TRBJ2-3	.	TRBV20-1	TGCAGTGTTAGACCTCCCGGGACTAGCGTGGATAATACGCAGTATTTT	CSVRPPGTSVDNTQYF
.	TRBJ1-2	.	TRBV29-1	TGCAGCGTTGTGGCCGGGACAGGCTACACCTTC	CSVVAGTGYTF
.	TRBJ2-3	.	TRBV20-1	TGCAGTGCTTTTGACATCTCCCATCCAGATACGCAGTATTTT	CSAFDISHPDTQYF
.	TRBJ2-3	few	TRBV7-2	TGTGCCAGCAGCTCAAACCTTGGCGCAGATACGCAGTATTTT	CASSSNLGADTQYF
TRBD2	TRBJ2-7	.	TRBV27	TGTGCCAGCAGTCCCCTTAGCGGGAGGGCGCACGAGCAGTACTTC	CASSPLSGRAHEQYF
.	TRBJ1-2	.	TRBV20-1	TGCAGTGCTAGTACGTCGACCTATGGCTACACCTTC	CSASTSTYGYTF
.	TRBJ1-2	many	TRBV4-1	TGCGCCAGCAGCCAAGCGCCAGGGCTCAACTATGGCTACACCTTC	CASSQAPGLNYGYTF
TRBD2	TRBJ2-2	once	TRBV7-9	TGTGCCAGCAGCTCAACCGGGACTAGCGGGGGTTTCACCGGGGAGCTGTTTTTT	CASSSTGTSGGFTGELFF
.	TRBJ1-2	many	TRBV4-1	TGCGCCAGCAGCCAAGTGACAGGTGTGTATGGCTACACCTTC	CASSQVTGVYGYTF
.	TRBJ1-6	.	TRBV25-1	TGTGCCAGCAGTGAATTAGGTGGGGGGCCCTATAATTCACCCCTCCACTTT	CASSELGGGPYNSPLHF
.	TRBJ2-5	many	TRBV7-9	TGTGCCAGCTCCGGGACTGGGGGGACCCAGTACTTC	CASSGTGGTQYF
.	TRBJ2-1	few	TRBV9	TGTGCCAGCAGCGTGCCCCCTTTCGGGTCCTCCTACAATGAGCAGTTCTTC	CASSVPPFGSSYNEQFF
.	TRBJ2-2	few	TRBV2	TGTGCCAGCAGTGAAGATGTTGGGGAGCTGTTTTTT	CASSEDVGELFF